The 32 T cell receptor beta chains given below trace back to one sample, sequenced in a study of vaccination and CD4 T cells after COVID-19. Treatment of the sample: approximately 10-day PBMC culture with coronavirus spike peptide pools or control peptides (ViraFEST assay). The Oncomine TCR Beta short-read assay was applied to DNA of cultured CD4+ T cells. TCRdb recomputed calls from the PCR reads with MiXCR, one row per CDR3 protein. The sample consists of roughly 14,000 distinct CDR3 sequences, 40% to 50% of them appearing once. No antigen is known for these receptors. Sample: CD4+ T cells from blood, cultured in vitro, taken before SARS-CoV-2 vaccination. The receptor source for this set is a human donor who had recovered from COVID-19.

In DNA, the CDR3 is TGCAGTGCTCTCAGAGCTCCGGGACAGGGTATCTACAATGAGCAGTTCTTC. Its translation is CSALRAPGQGIYNEQFF. The rearrangement uses TRBV20-1 and TRBJ2-1; TRBD1 matches 9 bases. The CDR3 extends over 17 amino acids. Trimming took 5 bases from V and 3 from J; bases not matched to a gene: 14. CDR1 is DFQATT and CDR2 is SNEGSKA in the germline V gene (reference sequence).

The CDR3 region is CSARDLGTGGGDTEAFF. The CDR3 nucleotides read TGCAGTGCTAGAGATCTGGGGACAGGGGGGGGAGACACTGAAGCTTTCTTT. The rearrangement joins TRBV20-1 to TRBJ1-1; 11 nucleotides align to TRBD1. Germline V CDR1 and CDR2: DFQATT, SNEGSKA (reference sequence). V dropped 0 bases and J dropped 3; count of bases not matched to a gene: 9. This CDR3 is built from 17 residues.

The CDR3 DNA follows: TGTGCCAGCAGGGTGGACAGTCTCTATGGCTACACCTTC. This encodes CASRVDSLYGYTF. This rearrangement joins TRBV7-9 to TRBJ1-2; possible D gene TRBD1, 6 bases. This CDR3 has 13 amino acids. Germline assignment: CDR1 SEHNR and CDR2 FQNEAQ (reference sequence). The V end was cut by 6 bases, the J end by 4 bases, with 12 bases between. The full variable domain, its missing parts supplied by reference TRBV7-9 and TRBJ1-2, is DTGVSQNPRHKITKRGQNVTFRCDPISEHNRLYWYRQTLGQGPEFLTYFQNEAQLEKSRLLSDRFSAERPKGSFSTLEIQRTEQGDSAMYLCASRVDSLYGYTFGSGTRLTVV.

This clonotype occurred a few times. The rearrangement uses TRBV15 and TRBJ2-1, with a weak D call TRBD1 (8 bases). The CDR3 has 14 residues. The V and J ends lost 7 bases and 7 bases respectively, with 17 bases between them. CDR1 and CDR2 from the germline V gene are LNHNV and YYDKDF (reference sequence). The CDR3 loop is CATTRGRGRNEQFF. CDR3 coding DNA: TGTGCCACCACCAGGGGGCGGGGGAGGAATGAGCAGTTCTTC.

This clonotype turned up a few times. The rearrangement uses TRBV15 and TRBJ1-1; D may be TRBD1 (5 bases). The CDR3 is 13 amino acids. The germline V and J ends were trimmed by 0 bases and 8 bases, with 10 bases remaining between them. CDR1 and CDR2 (germline): LNHNV, YYDKDF (reference sequence). In DNA form, the CDR3 reads TGTGCCACCAGCAGAGATCCTGGGGGGGAAGCTTTCTTT. It codes for CATSRDPGGEAFF.

This sequence joins TRBV5-4 and TRBJ1-2; 9 nucleotides agree with TRBD1. V lost 4 bases to trimming and J lost 4 bases; unmatched junction nucleotides: 11. The CDR3 covers 16 residues. CDR1 is SGHNT and CDR2 is YYREEE in the germline V gene (reference sequence). CDR3 DNA sequence: TGTGCCAGCAGCATCTACACAGGGGGCGCTTTCTATGGCTACACCTTC. Protein: CASSIYTGGAFYGYTF.

The V gene is TRBV27, the J gene TRBJ1-5; perhaps TRBD1 as D (6 bases). The germline CDR1 and CDR2 sequences are MNHEY and SMNVEV (reference sequence). CDR3 length: 16 residues. V was pared by 5 bases and J by 0 bases, with 14 bases between. CDR3 bases: TGTGCCAGCAGTGCCACCGGGACACATAGCAATCAGCCCCAGCATTTT. This gives the protein CASSATGTHSNQPQHF.

This clonotype was picked up a small number of times. The genes are TRBV20-1 and TRBJ2-7, with D possibly being TRBD1 or TRBD2 (5 bases each). Trimming cost V 3 bases and J 0 bases, with 21 bases left between them. The CDR3 runs to 17 residues. Germline lookup yields CDR1 DFQATT and CDR2 SNEGSKA (reference sequence). The CDR3 nucleotides read TGCAGTGCTAGCCACTGGGGGAGACGAGGTACCTCCTACGAGCAGTACTTC. It translates to CSASHWGRRGTSYEQYF.

A few counts support this clonotype. V is TRBV4-1 and J is TRBJ2-5; 11 bases fit TRBD2. The germline V gene encodes CDR1 MGHRA and CDR2 YSYEKL. This CDR3 contains 17 residues. The V and J ends lost 2 bases and 2 bases, in that order; junction bases with no gene match: 7. CDR3 amino acids: CASSQRGLAGLQETQYF. CDR3 DNA sequence: TGCGCCAGCAGCCAACGCGGACTAGCGGGCCTGCAAGAGACCCAGTACTTC.

V gene TRBV27 combines with J gene TRBJ1-5; maybe TRBD1 (5 bases). The ends were cut back, 2 bases at V and 0 bases at J, with 11 bases in the middle. CDR3 length equals 16 residues. Germline V gene sequence: CDR1 MNHEY, CDR2 SMNVEV (reference sequence). CDR3 nucleotides: TGTGCCAGCAGTTTACAGGGCCGGGCTAGCAATCAGCCCCAGCATTTT. Translation: CASSLQGRASNQPQHF.

CDR3 region: CASSLETIGYNEQFF. The CDR3 region has the DNA TGTGCCAGCAGCTTGGAAACGATAGGGTACAATGAGCAGTTCTTC. The chain couples TRBV11-3 to TRBJ2-1; no clear D gene. V lost 3 bases, J lost 4 bases, and 13 bases lay in between. In germline, CDR1 is SGHNT, CDR2 YENEEA. The CDR3 sequence is 15 residues long.

The chain carries TRBV11-3 and TRBJ2-6; possible D gene TRBD1, 6 bases. Germline loops: CDR1 SGHNT, CDR2 YENEEA. The CDR3 sequence is 14 residues long. The V end lost 4 bases, the J end lost 3 bases, and 7 bases lay between the germline ends. CDR3 in DNA: TGTGCCAGCAGCTCAGGGGATGGGGCCAACGTCCTGACTTTC. This codes for CASSSGDGANVLTF.

The chain employs TRBV4-3 and TRBJ1-1; D is ambiguous. Per the germline V gene, CDR1 is LGHNA and CDR2 is YSLEER. V shed 1 base and J shed 4 bases, with 13 bases lying between them. CDR3 length: 15 residues. CDR3 nucleotide sequence: TGCGCCAGCAGCCAAGTGGGAGGTGGGATCACTGAAGCTTTCTTT. Encoded protein: CASSQVGGGITEAFF.

This clonotype has only a few counts. The V gene is TRBV6-5, the J gene TRBJ1-1; 7 bases match TRBD1. Germline V lookup: CDR1 MNHEY, CDR2 SVGAGI. This CDR3 contains 14 residues. Losses at the gene ends were 2 bases for V and 7 bases for J; bases not matched to a gene: 7. The DNA for the CDR3 is TGTGCCAGCAGTTACCGGGACAGATCTTATGAAGCTTTCTTT. Amino acid sequence: CASSYRDRSYEAFF.

The V call is TRBV27, the J call TRBJ1-1; 8 bases map to TRBD1. This CDR3 region has 14 residues. Germline V gives CDR1 MNHEY, CDR2 SMNVEV (reference sequence). The V gene end was trimmed by 6 bases and the J gene end by 4 bases; junction bases not matched to a gene: 7. CDR3 sequence: CASSGQGWGTEAFF. In DNA form, the CDR3 reads TGTGCCAGCAGCGGACAGGGTTGGGGCACTGAAGCTTTCTTT.

The CDR3 reads CSAPTQGGQPQHF. DNA of the CDR3: TGCAGTGCTCCCACTCAGGGAGGTCAGCCCCAGCATTTT. The genes are TRBV20-1 and TRBJ1-5; tentatively, D is TRBD1 (5 bases). The CDR3 spans 13 residues. The germline gives CDR1 DFQATT, CDR2 SNEGSKA (reference sequence). Trimming took 5 bases from V and 6 from J, leaving 14 bases between them.

This chain joins TRBV5-6 and TRBJ1-2, with a tentative D call TRBD1 (6 bases). Between the trimmed V and J ends, which lost 0 bases and 2 bases, there was a span of 8 bases. The CDR3 extends over 14 amino acids. Per the germline V gene, CDR1 is SGHDT and CDR2 is YYEEEE. The CDR3 sequence is CASSLGQVNYGYTF. DNA of the CDR3: TGTGCCAGCAGCTTGGGACAGGTCAACTATGGCTACACCTTC.

The V and J genes are TRBV9 and TRBJ2-7, with D possibly TRBD1 on 5 matching bases. Trimming pared 2 bases from V and 12 bases from J, leaving 18 bases between. The CDR3 covers 13 residues. Germline CDR1 and CDR2: SGDLS and YYNGEE. The CDR3 nucleotides are TGTGCCAGCAGCGTCTCATCAAGGGGTTTGCGGTACTTC. As protein: CASSVSSRGLRYF.

This sequence joins TRBV15 and TRBJ2-7; no firm D call. Trimming pared 0 bases from V and 2 bases from J, leaving 14 bases between. The germline V gene encodes CDR1 LNHNV and CDR2 YYDKDF (reference sequence). The CDR3 has 16 amino acids. The CDR3 nucleotides are TGTGCCACCAGCAGAGATGTAATGGGGAAACCCTACGAGCAGTACTTC. It translates to CATSRDVMGKPYEQYF.

The gene calls are TRBV19 and TRBJ2-1, with 10 bases aligning to TRBD2. Germline trimming cut 7 bases from V and 4 bases from J; bases unmatched to any gene: 1. CDR1 and CDR2 (germline): LNHDA, SQIVND (reference sequence). The CDR3 has 13 residues. Here the CDR3 reads CASKREGYNEQFF. As DNA, the CDR3 is TGTGCCAGTAAGCGGGAGGGTTACAATGAGCAGTTCTTC.

V usage is TRBV20-1 and J usage is TRBJ2-3; D is perhaps TRBD1 (6 bases). V was pared by 2 bases and J by 4 bases, with 10 bases between. The CDR3 covers 13 residues. Germline CDR1 reads DFQATT; CDR2 reads SNEGSKA (reference sequence). For the CDR3, the DNA is TGCAGTGCTAGAACAGGGTACGCAGATACGCAGTATTTT. This codes for CSARTGYADTQYF.

The chain employs TRBV18 and TRBJ1-1; D unresolved. Per germline, CDR1 KGHSH and CDR2 LQKENI. The CDR3 length is 14 residues. V was trimmed by 2 bases and J by 0 bases, leaving 7 bases between them. DNA of the CDR3: TGTGCCAGCTCACCATCGGACTTGAACACTGAAGCTTTCTTT. It codes for CASSPSDLNTEAFF.

The chain is built from TRBV7-2 and TRBJ2-1; 10 bases match TRBD1. The germline V gene has CDR1 SGHTA and CDR2 FQGNSA. Trimming at V came to 3 bases and at J to 9 bases, leaving 8 bases not matched to a gene. The CDR3 sequence is 15 residues long. CDR3 sequence (DNA): TGTGCCAGCAGCTTGAAGACAGGGGGCACAGTTGAGCAGTTCTTC. Its translation: CASSLKTGGTVEQFF.

The chain uses TRBV10-1 and TRBJ2-7, with 8 bases that match TRBD2. The length of the CDR3 is 15 residues. Trimming cost V 7 bases and J 3 bases; bases outside gene matches: 11. Germline V gene sequence: CDR1 WNHNN, CDR2 SYGVQD (reference sequence). The CDR3 coding sequence is TGCGCCAGCATCGCGGGTTGGGCGGGAGGCTACGAGCAGTACTTC. Its translation: CASIAGWAGGYEQYF.

This clonotype was counted between two and nine times. V gene TRBV7-9 combines with J gene TRBJ1-1; 10 nucleotides match TRBD1. V shed 2 bases, J shed 10 bases, and the junction held 7 bases outside the gene matches. The CDR3 totals 14 residues. Germline CDR1 SEHNR, CDR2 FQNEAQ (reference sequence). The CDR3 bases are TGTGCCAGCAGCTTACCCGGGACAGGGGTTGGAGCTTTCTTT. Protein: CASSLPGTGVGAFF.

This clonotype was found once. The CDR3 loop is CASSLFPRLAQETQYF. CDR3 nucleotides: TGTGCCAGCAGCTTATTCCCACGGCTAGCCCAAGAGACCCAGTACTTC. This chain links TRBV7-2 with TRBJ2-7; possibly TRBD2 for D (5 bases). The J call may be wrong; the DNA end is better matched by TRBJ2-5. Germline V gives CDR1 SGHTA, CDR2 FQGNSA. This CDR3 is built from 16 residues.

This clonotype has just a few counts. V is TRBV5-1 and J is TRBJ1-1, with D possibly matching TRBD1 (6 bases). V gave up 4 bases and J gave up 2 bases, with 15 bases separating them. The CDR3 extends over 15 amino acids. Germline V gene lookup returns CDR1 SGHRS and CDR2 YFSETQ. As DNA, the CDR3 is TGCGCCAGCAGCCCTACGCTTGGGGGCAACACTGAAGCTTTCTTT. It is translated as CASSPTLGGNTEAFF.

The rearrangement joins TRBV5-6 to TRBJ2-5; the D gene is possibly TRBD1 (5 bases). The CDR3 covers 13 residues. The V end lost 5 bases, the J end lost 0 bases, and 8 bases lay between the germline ends. The germline V gene encodes CDR1 SGHDT and CDR2 YYEEEE. CDR3 sequence: CASRGHNQETQYF. CDR3 DNA sequence: TGTGCCAGCAGGGGGCACAACCAAGAGACCCAGTACTTC.

The J gene is TRBJ2-7, the V gene TRBV7-2; 7 positions match TRBD2. The V gene end was trimmed by 2 bases and the J gene end by 5 bases; junction bases not matched to a gene: 9. Germline V gene sequence: CDR1 SGHTA, CDR2 FQGNSA. The CDR3 consists of 15 residues. CDR3 residues: CASSLHGTRGDEQYF. In nucleotides, the CDR3 is TGTGCCAGCAGCTTACATGGGACCCGGGGGGACGAGCAGTACTTC. Looking up the rest from reference TRBV7-2 and TRBJ2-7 gives the full variable domain: GAGVSQSPSNKVTEKGKDVELRCDPISGHTALYWYRQSLGQGLEFLIYFQGNSAPDKSGLPSDRFSAERTGGSVSTLTIQRTQQEDSAVYLCASSLHGTRGDEQYFGPGTRLTVT.

The table lists this clonotype with a few counts. The V gene is TRBV28, the J gene TRBJ1-5; tentatively, D is TRBD1 (6 bases). Trimming took off 3 bases at V and 9 bases at J, with 18 bases between the two ends. CDR1 is MDHEN, CDR2 SYDVKM, per germline. This CDR3 region has 15 residues. For the CDR3, the DNA is TGTGCCAGCAGTTTTATTATCGGGGGGCAGGGGCCCCAGCATTTT. Protein product: CASSFIIGGQGPQHF.

The chain links TRBV20-1 to TRBJ1-5; 7 bases agree with TRBD1. The ends lost 4 bases at V and 2 bases at J; junction bases unmatched: 11. Germline V gene data show CDR1 as DFQATT and CDR2 as SNEGSKA (reference sequence). The CDR3 is 16 amino acids. The CDR3 DNA reads as TGCAGTGCTATTCGAGCCCAGGGGGTAGGCAATCAGCCCCAGCATTTT. It translates to CSAIRAQGVGNQPQHF.

V usage is TRBV6-5 and J usage is TRBJ1-2; the D is unclear. This CDR3 spans 12 amino acids. In germline, CDR1 is MNHEY, CDR2 SVGAGI. V gave up 2 bases and J gave up 8 bases, with 9 bases separating them. The CDR3 nucleotides read TGTGCCAGCAGTTACCGGGTGGCCGGCTACACCTTC. Translated: CASSYRVAGYTF.